This section outlines one T cell receptor (beta chain) sequence together with its context. Its target is not known. The sample contains more than one DNA sequence encoding this CDR3. This sample is drawn from a study of cytomegalovirus exposure and HLA in healthy donors. Study-level findings and limits: The availability of immune exposure information extended only to CMV serostatus.

Trimming removed 1 base at V and 4 bases at J, with 6 bases between. There are 12 residues in the CDR3. CDR1 and CDR2 from the germline V gene are SGHNT and YYREEE (reference sequence). The PCR was carried out with 60 Vbeta primers and 13 Jbeta primers. TCRdb's copy holds only in-frame clones and misses some; the assay was immunoSEQ multiplex PCR. The sample shows some 220,000 clones, more than 75% of them seen only once. The origin of this receptor is a girl aged 2 to 10 in good health and CMV-seronegative. The sequenced material came from PBMCs. The rearrangement joins TRBV5-4 to TRBJ2-7; TRBD1 is a possible D gene (5 bases). DNA for the CDR3: TGTGCCAGCAGCTTGAGGGGTTACGAGCAGTACTTC. It is translated as CASSLRGYEQYF.